This TCR beta chain was observed in a study of T cells in Graves' hyperthyroidism and ophthalmopathy. Findings and limits, study-wide: For ophthalmopathy, model prediction preceded onset by a median 6.5 months. Expanded thyroid clonotypes (above 0.001) were mostly also found in blood.

This clonotype appeared many times. The antigen remains unidentified. Regions amplified from RNA transcripts were the TCR beta CDR3 regions. Researchers ran a first-round RT-PCR on the TCR CDR3 using the HTBI primer set. One entry per CDR3 protein, called by TCRdb with MiXCR from the multiplex PCR reads. This sample carries fewer than 600,000 distinct CDR3 sequences, 13% to 15% of them seen once, and the ten largest clones take around 14%. The authors obtained PBMCs from more than 9.5 ml of fresh peripheral blood. Germline lookup yields CDR1 SGHTA and CDR2 FQGNSA. This CDR3 is built from 13 residues. V dropped 5 bases and J dropped 3 bases, with 11 bases sitting between them.

This receptor was taken from a woman between 40 and 50 years old with Graves' hyperthyroidism. Material for sequencing was blood. This chain connects TRBV7-2 to TRBJ2-7, with D tentatively TRBD2 (6 bases). The CDR3, as DNA: TGTGCCAGCAGCCAGACTAGTATCTACGAGCAGTACTTC. Encoded protein: CASSQTSIYEQYF.